The clone carrying this T cell receptor beta chain came up a few times. The germline gives CDR1 MDHEN, CDR2 SYDVKM. The CDR3 consists of 14 residues. V was clipped by 7 bases and J by 4 bases, with 17 bases between them. This sample stems from a study of blood T cells in healthy people across ages. The wider study: There was about one barcoded beta molecule captured by template switching per two T cells.

It was with a sample-barcoded 5' primer and a J-beta primer mix that a second PCR of roughly 6 to 12 cycles was run. Any given sample supplied a minimum of 3 million CDR3-containing paired-end reads. Each CDR3 protein is one row after TCRdb ran MiXCR on the 5' RACE reads. The table shows 700,000 to 900,000 distinct CDR3 sequences, with around 24% occurring only once. A further study also used this sample, focusing on T cells of mothers and their children. From that study: It was found that thymic selection shapes TCR recombination output similarly in related and unrelated pairs.

Sequencing was carried out using blood. The TCR comes from a boy aged 5-17 years in good health. The rearrangement joins TRBV28 to TRBJ2-7; TRBD1 is a possible D gene (5 bases). The CDR3 loop reads CASTTGQNSYEQYF. The CDR3 nucleotides read TGTGCCAGCACCACCGGACAAAATAGTTACGAGCAGTACTTC.